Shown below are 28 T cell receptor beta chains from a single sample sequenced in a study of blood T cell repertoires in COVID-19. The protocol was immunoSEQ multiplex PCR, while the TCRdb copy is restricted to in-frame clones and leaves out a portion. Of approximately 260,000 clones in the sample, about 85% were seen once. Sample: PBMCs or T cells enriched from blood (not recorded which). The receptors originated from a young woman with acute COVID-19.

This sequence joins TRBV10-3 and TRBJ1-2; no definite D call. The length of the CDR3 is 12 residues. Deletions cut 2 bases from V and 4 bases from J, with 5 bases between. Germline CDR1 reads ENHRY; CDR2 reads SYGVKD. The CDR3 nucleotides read TGTGCCATCAGTGAGACAGCCTATGGCTACACCTTC. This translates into CAISETAYGYTF.

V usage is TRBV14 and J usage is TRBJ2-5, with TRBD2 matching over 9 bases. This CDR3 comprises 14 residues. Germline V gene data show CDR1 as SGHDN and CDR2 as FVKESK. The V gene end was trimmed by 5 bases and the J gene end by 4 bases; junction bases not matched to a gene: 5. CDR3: CASSMTSGVETQYF. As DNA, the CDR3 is TGTGCCAGCAGCATGACTAGCGGAGTAGAGACCCAGTACTTC. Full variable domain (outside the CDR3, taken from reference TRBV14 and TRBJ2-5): EAGVTQFPSHSVIEKGQTVTLRCDPISGHDNLYWYRRVMGKEIKFLLHFVKESKQDESGMPNNRFLAERTGGTYSTLKVQPAELEDSGVYFCASSMTSGVETQYFGPGTRLLVL.

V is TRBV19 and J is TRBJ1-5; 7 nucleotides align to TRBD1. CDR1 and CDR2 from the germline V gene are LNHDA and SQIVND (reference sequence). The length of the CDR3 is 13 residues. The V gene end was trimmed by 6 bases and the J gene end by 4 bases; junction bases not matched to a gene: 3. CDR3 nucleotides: TGTGCCAGTAGGACGGACAGGAATCAGCCCCAGCATTTT. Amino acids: CASRTDRNQPQHF.

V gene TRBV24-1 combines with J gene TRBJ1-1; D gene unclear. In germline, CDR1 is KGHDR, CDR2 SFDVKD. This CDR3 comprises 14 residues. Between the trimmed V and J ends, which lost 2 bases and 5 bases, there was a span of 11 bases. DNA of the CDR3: TGTGCCACCAGTGATTCGGCGGGTTCTACTGAAGCTTTCTTT. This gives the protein CATSDSAGSTEAFF.

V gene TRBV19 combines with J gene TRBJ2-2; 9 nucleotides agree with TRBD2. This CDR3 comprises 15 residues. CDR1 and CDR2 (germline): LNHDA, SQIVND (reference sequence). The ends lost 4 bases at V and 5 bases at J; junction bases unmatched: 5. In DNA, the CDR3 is TGTGCCAGTAGTAGGGGAGCGGGAGGTACCGGGGAGCTGTTTTTT. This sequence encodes CASSRGAGGTGELFF. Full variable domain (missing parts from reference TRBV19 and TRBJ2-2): DGGITQSPKYLFRKEGQNVTLSCEQNLNHDAMYWYRQDPGQGLRLIYYSQIVNDFQKGDIAEGYSVSREKKESFPLTVTSAQKNPTAFYLCASSRGAGGTGELFFGEGSRLTVL.

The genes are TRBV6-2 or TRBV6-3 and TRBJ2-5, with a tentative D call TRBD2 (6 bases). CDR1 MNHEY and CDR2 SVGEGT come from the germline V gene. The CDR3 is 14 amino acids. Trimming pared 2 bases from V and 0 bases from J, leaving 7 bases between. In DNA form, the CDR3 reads TGTGCCAGCAGTTACGGAGGGTACCAAGAGACCCAGTACTTC. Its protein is CASSYGGYQETQYF.

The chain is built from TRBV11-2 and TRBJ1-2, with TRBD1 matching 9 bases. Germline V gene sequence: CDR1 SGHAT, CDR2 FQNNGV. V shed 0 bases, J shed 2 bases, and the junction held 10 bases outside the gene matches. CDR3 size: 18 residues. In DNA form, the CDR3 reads TGTGCCAGCAGCTTAGATAGGGCACAGGGGGCATCAAACTATGGCTACACCTTC. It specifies CASSLDRAQGASNYGYTF.

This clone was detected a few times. CDR3 in DNA: TGTGCCAGCAGTTTAATAAGGGACAGGGTATACACCGGGGAGCTGTTTTTT. Translated, it gives CASSLIRDRVYTGELFF. The chain couples TRBV28 to TRBJ2-2; 9 bases map to TRBD1. Trimming removed 2 bases from V and 3 bases from J; junction bases left unmatched: 7. From germline, CDR1 is MDHEN and CDR2 SYDVKM. CDR3 length equals 17 residues.

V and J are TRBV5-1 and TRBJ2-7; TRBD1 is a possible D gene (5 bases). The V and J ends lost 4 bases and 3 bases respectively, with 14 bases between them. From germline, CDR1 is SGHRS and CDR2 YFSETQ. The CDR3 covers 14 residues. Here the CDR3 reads CASSPVGLIYEQYF. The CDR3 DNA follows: TGCGCCAGCAGCCCGGTGGGGCTTATCTACGAGCAGTACTTC.

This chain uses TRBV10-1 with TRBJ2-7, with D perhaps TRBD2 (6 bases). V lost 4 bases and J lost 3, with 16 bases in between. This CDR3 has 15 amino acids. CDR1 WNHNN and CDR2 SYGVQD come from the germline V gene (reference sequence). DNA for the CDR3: TGCGCCAGCAGTGGAAGACTAGAATGGTGCTACGAGCAGTACTTC. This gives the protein CASSGRLEWCYEQYF.

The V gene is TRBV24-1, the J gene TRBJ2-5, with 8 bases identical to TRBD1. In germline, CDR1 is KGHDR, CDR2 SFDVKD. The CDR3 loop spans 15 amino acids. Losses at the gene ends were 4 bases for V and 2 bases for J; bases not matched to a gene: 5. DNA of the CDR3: TGTGCCACCAGTGAAGGGGACAGGAGTCAAGAGACCCAGTACTTC. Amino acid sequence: CATSEGDRSQETQYF.

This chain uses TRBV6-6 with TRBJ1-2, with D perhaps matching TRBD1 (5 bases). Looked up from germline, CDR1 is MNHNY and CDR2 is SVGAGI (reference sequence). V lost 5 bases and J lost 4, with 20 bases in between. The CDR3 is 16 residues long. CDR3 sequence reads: CASSTSQLTAFYGYTF. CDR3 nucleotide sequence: TGTGCCAGCAGTACCTCACAACTGACAGCCTTCTATGGCTACACCTTC.

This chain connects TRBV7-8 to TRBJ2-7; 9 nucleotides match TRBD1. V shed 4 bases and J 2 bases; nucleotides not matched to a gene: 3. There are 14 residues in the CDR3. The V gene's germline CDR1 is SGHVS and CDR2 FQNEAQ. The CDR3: CASSSRQGAYEQYF. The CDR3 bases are TGTGCCAGCAGCTCACGACAGGGGGCCTACGAGCAGTACTTC.

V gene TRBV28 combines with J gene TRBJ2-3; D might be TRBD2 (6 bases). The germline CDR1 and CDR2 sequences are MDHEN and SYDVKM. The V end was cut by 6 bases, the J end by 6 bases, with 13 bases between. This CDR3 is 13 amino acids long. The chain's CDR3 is CASRESGGDTQYF. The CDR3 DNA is TGTGCCAGCAGGGAGAGTGGGGGGGATACGCAGTATTTT.

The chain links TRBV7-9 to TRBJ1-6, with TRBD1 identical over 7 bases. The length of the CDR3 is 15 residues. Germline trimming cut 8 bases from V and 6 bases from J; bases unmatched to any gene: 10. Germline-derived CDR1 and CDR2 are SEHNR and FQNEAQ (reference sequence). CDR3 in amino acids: CASSEETGINSPLHF. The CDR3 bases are TGTGCCAGCTCGGAGGAGACAGGGATTAATTCACCCCTCCACTTT. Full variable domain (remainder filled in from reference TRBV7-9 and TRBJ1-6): DTGVSQNPRHKITKRGQNVTFRCDPISEHNRLYWYRQTLGQGPEFLTYFQNEAQLEKSRLLSDRFSAERPKGSFSTLEIQRTEQGDSAMYLCASSEETGINSPLHFGNGTRLTVT.

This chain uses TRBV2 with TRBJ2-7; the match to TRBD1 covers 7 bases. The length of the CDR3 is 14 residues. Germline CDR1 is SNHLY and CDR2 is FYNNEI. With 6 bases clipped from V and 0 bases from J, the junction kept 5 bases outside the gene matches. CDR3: CASRGTVTSYEQYF. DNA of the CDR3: TGTGCCAGCAGAGGGACAGTTACCTCCTACGAGCAGTACTTC.

The CDR3 sequence is CASGKGQPTYEQYF. DNA for the CDR3: TGTGCCAGCGGGAAGGGACAGCCCACCTACGAGCAGTACTTC. The V call is TRBV2, the J call TRBJ2-7; 7 bases agree with TRBD1. V gave up 8 bases and J gave up 2 bases; unmatched junction bases: 9. This CDR3 region has 14 residues. CDR1 and CDR2 from the germline V gene are SNHLY and FYNNEI.

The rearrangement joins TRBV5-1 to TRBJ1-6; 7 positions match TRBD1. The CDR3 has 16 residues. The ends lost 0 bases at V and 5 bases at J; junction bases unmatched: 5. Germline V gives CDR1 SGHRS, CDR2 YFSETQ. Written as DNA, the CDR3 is TGCGCCAGCAGCTTGGCCGCGACAGGGAATAATTCACCCCTCCACTTT. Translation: CASSLAATGNNSPLHF.

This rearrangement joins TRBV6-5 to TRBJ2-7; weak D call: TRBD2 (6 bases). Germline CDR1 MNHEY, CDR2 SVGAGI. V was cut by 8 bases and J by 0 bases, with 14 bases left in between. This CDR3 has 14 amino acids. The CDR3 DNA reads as TGTGCCAGCTGGCGGGGAGGAAGCTCCTACGAGCAGTACTTC. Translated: CASWRGGSSYEQYF.

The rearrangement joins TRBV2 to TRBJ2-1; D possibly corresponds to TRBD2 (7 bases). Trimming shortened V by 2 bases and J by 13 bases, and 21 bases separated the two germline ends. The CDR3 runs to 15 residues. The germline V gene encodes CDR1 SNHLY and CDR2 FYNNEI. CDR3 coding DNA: TGTGCCAGCAGTGAAAGACGCGGGGGCGAATTCGGACAGTTCTTC. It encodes CASSERRGGEFGQFF.

CDR3 coding DNA: TGTGCCAGCAGCTCGACAGGGCAAAACACTGAAGCTTTCTTT. Its translation is CASSSTGQNTEAFF. The chain joins TRBV7-3 to TRBJ1-1; 7 nucleotides agree with TRBD1. Germline CDR1 is SGHTA and CDR2 is FQGTGA. The CDR3 sequence is 14 residues long. Losses at the gene ends were 4 bases for V and 2 bases for J; bases not matched to a gene: 4.

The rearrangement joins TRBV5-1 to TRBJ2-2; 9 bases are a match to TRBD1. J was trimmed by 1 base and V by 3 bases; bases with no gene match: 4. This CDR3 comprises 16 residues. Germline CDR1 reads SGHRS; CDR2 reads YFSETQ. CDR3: CASSSYRGLNTGELFF. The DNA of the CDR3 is TGCGCCAGCAGCTCATACAGGGGGCTGAACACCGGGGAGCTGTTTTTT.

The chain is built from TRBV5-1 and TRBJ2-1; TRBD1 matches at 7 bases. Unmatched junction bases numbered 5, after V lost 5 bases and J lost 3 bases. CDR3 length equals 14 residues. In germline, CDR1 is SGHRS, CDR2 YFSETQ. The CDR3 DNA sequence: TGCGCCAGCAGAGACAGGGCTGACTACAATGAGCAGTTCTTC. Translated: CASRDRADYNEQFF.

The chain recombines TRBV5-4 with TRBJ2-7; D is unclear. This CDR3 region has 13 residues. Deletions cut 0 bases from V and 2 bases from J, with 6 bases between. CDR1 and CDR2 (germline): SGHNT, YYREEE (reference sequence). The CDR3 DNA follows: TGTGCCAGCAGCTTGGGACTTACCTACGAGCAGTACTTC. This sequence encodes CASSLGLTYEQYF.

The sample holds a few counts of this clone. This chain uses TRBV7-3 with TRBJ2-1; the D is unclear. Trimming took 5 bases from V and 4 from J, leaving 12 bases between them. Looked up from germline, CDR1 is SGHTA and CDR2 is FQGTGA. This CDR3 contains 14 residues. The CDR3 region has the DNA TGTGCCAGCAGCCCGTCGCTCGGGTACAATGAGCAGTTCTTC. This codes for CASSPSLGYNEQFF.

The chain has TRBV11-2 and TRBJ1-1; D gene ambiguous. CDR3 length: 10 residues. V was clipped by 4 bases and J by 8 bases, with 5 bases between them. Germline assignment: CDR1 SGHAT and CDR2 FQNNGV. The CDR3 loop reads CASSSLEAFF. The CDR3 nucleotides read TGTGCCAGCAGCTCCCTAGAAGCTTTCTTT.

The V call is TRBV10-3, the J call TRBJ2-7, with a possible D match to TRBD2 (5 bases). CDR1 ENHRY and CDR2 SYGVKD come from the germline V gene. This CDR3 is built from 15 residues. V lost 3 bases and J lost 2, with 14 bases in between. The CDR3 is CAISDPGLVAYEQYF. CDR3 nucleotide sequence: TGTGCCATCAGTGACCCCGGACTTGTTGCCTACGAGCAGTACTTC.

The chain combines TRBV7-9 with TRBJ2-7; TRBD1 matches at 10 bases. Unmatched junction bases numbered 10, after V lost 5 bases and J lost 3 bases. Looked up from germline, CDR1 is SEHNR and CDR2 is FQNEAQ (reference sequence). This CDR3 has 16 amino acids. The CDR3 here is CASSLIPRDRGYEQYF. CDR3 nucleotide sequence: TGTGCCAGCAGCCTGATACCTCGGGACAGGGGCTACGAGCAGTACTTC.